Listed below are T cell receptor beta chains from one sample, sequenced in a study of regulatory T cells in long-lasting Graves disease. TCRdb used MiXCR to reprocess the multiplex PCR reads, holding one entry per CDR3 protein. Here the sample spans approximately 480,000 distinct CDR3 sequences, roughly 17% being singletons. The data were also submitted as part of a second study, on T cells in Graves' hyperthyroidism and ophthalmopathy.

The material sequenced was peripheral blood mononuclear cells (PBMCs), taken at new diagnosis, from a patient treated with antithyroid drugs. The receptors were sampled from a man aged 35-49 years with Graves disease. CDR3s include the opening cysteine and the closing phenylalanine or tryptophan. D genes are given only for firm matches.

cdr3_aa,j_call,cdr3_length,v_call,d_call
CASSLVQVGNIQYF,TRBJ2-4,14,TRBV5-5,-
CASSLDYTGEQYF,TRBJ2-7,13,TRBV7-2,-
CASSHDLNSGNTIYF,TRBJ1-3,15,TRBV28,-
CASSAGGPTGEQYF,TRBJ2-7,14,TRBV2,TRBD2
CASRSWGGKENTGELFF,TRBJ2-2,17,TRBV12-3/TRBV12-4,TRBD2
CASSQRDRLTEQYF,TRBJ2-7,14,TRBV3-1,TRBD1
CSAKTGYSAEAFF,TRBJ1-1,13,TRBV20-1,-
CSAGTNSYEQYF,TRBJ2-7,12,TRBV20-1,-
CASSYSGTSGKLAYNEQFF,TRBJ2-1,19,TRBV6-2/TRBV6-3,TRBD2
CASSYQGPVNEKLFF,TRBJ1-4,15,TRBV6-2/TRBV6-3,-
CATSDRRAGYNEQFF,TRBJ2-1,15,TRBV24-1,-
CATSDIAGGAYNEQLF,TRBJ2-1,16,TRBV24-1,TRBD2
CASSETDRVGYTF,TRBJ1-2,13,TRBV6-1,-
CASSKQGDGYTF,TRBJ1-2,12,TRBV5-1,-
CASSQGFAGTNTGELFF,TRBJ2-2,17,TRBV4-2,-
CASGSTAPELSGNTIYF,TRBJ1-3,17,TRBV12-5,-
CASSQGRDLRTRELFF,TRBJ2-2,16,TRBV4-1,-
CASSLRQFNQPQHF,TRBJ1-5,14,TRBV28,-
CASSIKDRGNQPQHF,TRBJ1-5,15,TRBV19,TRBD1
CASSSTRSMGYEQYF,TRBJ2-7,15,TRBV11-2,-
CASSQDSGAYNSPLHF,TRBJ1-6,16,TRBV4-2,-
CASGQGANQPQHF,TRBJ1-5,13,TRBV2,TRBD1
CASSPTSRSDTEAFF,TRBJ1-1,15,TRBV7-9,-
CASSPTGDTQYF,TRBJ2-3,12,TRBV3-1,TRBD1
CASNPREGSNQPQHF,TRBJ1-5,15,TRBV2,-
CSVVGLAEVYNEQFF,TRBJ2-1,15,TRBV29-1,TRBD2
CASSESFSNQPQHF,TRBJ1-5,14,TRBV6-1,-
CASIGQGYSPLHF,TRBJ1-6,13,TRBV28,TRBD1
CATRAGGTDTQYF,TRBJ2-3,13,TRBV15,TRBD2
CSAQPAGTGELFF,TRBJ2-2,13,TRBV20-1,-
CASGFSLWETQYF,TRBJ2-5,13,TRBV12-5,-
CASSRIGTGLSYTF,TRBJ1-2,14,TRBV11-2,TRBD1
CASSQVLSGKQYF,TRBJ2-7,13,TRBV14,-
CASGMLGVSDTQYF,TRBJ2-3,14,TRBV2,-
CASSLKGQLYNEQFF,TRBJ2-1,15,TRBV7-2,-
CASSPPRQGRDGYTF,TRBJ1-2,15,TRBV18,TRBD1
CASSPSPGQGRQPQHF,TRBJ1-5,16,TRBV28,TRBD1
CSAPSPGTQYF,TRBJ2-3,11,TRBV20-1,-
CASSSSGRPSGEQYF,TRBJ2-7,15,TRBV27,TRBD2
CASSLAGTARVNTEAFF,TRBJ1-1,17,TRBV5-1,TRBD1
CATSDMDTQYF,TRBJ2-3,11,TRBV24-1,-
CASSLWGDTEAFF,TRBJ1-1,13,TRBV7-3,-
CASSLRRGTGGTHPQYF,TRBJ2-3,17,TRBV11-2,TRBD1
CASSFYRAEGGYTF,TRBJ1-2,14,TRBV27,-
CASSPDRGNNEQFF,TRBJ2-1,14,TRBV27,TRBD1
CASSLEGSPTDTQYF,TRBJ2-3,15,TRBV5-1,-
CAWSVSGNTQYF,TRBJ2-3,12,TRBV30,-
CASSPTSTDTQYF,TRBJ2-3,13,TRBV18,-
CSASPWGGIGHEQYF,TRBJ2-7,15,TRBV20-1,TRBD2
CASSYRPGGADYGYTF,TRBJ1-2,16,TRBV5-4,-
CAIPPLAGYRETQYF,TRBJ2-5,15,TRBV2,TRBD2
CASRLGGPNPGDTQYF,-,16,TRBV6-2/TRBV6-3,-
CSARKGARANEKLFF,TRBJ1-4,15,TRBV20-1,-
CASRVTSGSTGELFF,TRBJ2-2,15,TRBV2,TRBD2
CASSLKQGADTQYF,TRBJ2-3,14,TRBV27,-
CSATSGSLPEFF,TRBJ2-1,12,TRBV20-1,TRBD2
CASKAPGTGGQPQHF,TRBJ1-5,15,TRBV28,TRBD1
CASRLKQGGSNEQFF,TRBJ2-1,15,TRBV5-1,TRBD2
CAISDKGGFQNTEAFF,TRBJ1-1,16,TRBV10-3,-
CATSEAGGSEQFF,TRBJ2-1,13,TRBV24-1,-